Listed here are 3 T cell receptor beta chains from one sample, sequenced in a study of beta chain features in type 1 diabetes. Points from the study as a whole: Researchers report that Type 1 diabetes patients had moderately but significantly shorter TCRB CDR3s across all four CD4+ subsets.

What was sequenced were expressed TCRB transcripts, since all of the isolated RNA had been reverse transcribed. Data came from immunoSEQ multiplex PCR; TCRdb stores just in-frame clones and leaves some out. This table holds around 310,000 clones, approximately 12% found once. Their antigen targets remain unknown. The specimen sequenced was naive CD4+ T cells from blood. Source of these receptors: a woman aged 18-30 years with type 1 diabetes.

The sample holds a few counts of this clone. The genes are TRBV5-1 and TRBJ2-2; 12 bases are shared with TRBD1. Germline V gene data show CDR1 as SGHRS and CDR2 as YFSETQ. The trim removed 4 bases at V and 7 bases at J, leaving 2 bases unmatched. This CDR3 is 14 amino acids long. This CDR3 is CASSRDRGHGELFF. As DNA, the CDR3 is TGCGCCAGCAGCCGGGACAGGGGGCACGGGGAGCTGTTTTTT.

Only a few counts were recorded for this clone. The chain joins TRBV28 to TRBJ1-5; the D gene is possibly TRBD1 (6 bases). This CDR3 comprises 12 residues. V was clipped by 7 bases and J by 7 bases, with 11 bases between them. CDR1 is MDHEN and CDR2 is SYDVKM in the germline V gene. CDR3 in amino acids: CASTDRYQPQHF. Written as DNA, the CDR3 is TGTGCCAGCACCGACAGGTACCAGCCCCAGCATTTT.

The gene calls are TRBV7-2 and TRBJ2-1, with 8 bases fitting TRBD2. CDR1 is SGHTA, CDR2 FQGNSA, per germline. The CDR3 spans 14 residues. With 5 bases clipped from V and 5 bases from J, the junction kept 5 bases outside the gene matches. CDR3 loop: CASSNSGSNNEQFF. DNA of the CDR3: TGTGCCAGCAGCAACAGCGGGAGTAACAATGAGCAGTTCTTC. Filled out from reference TRBV7-2 and TRBJ2-1, the complete variable domain reads GAGVSQSPSNKVTEKGKDVELRCDPISGHTALYWYRQSLGQGLEFLIYFQGNSAPDKSGLPSDRFSAERTGGSVSTLTIQRTQQEDSAVYLCASSNSGSNNEQFFGPGTRLTVL.